One sample yielded the 16 T cell receptor beta chains listed below, sequenced in a study of patients and donors after allogeneic stem cell transplantation. Via MiXCR, TCRdb re-called the RT-PCR reads, giving one row per CDR3 protein. The sample contains about a million distinct CDR3 sequences, roughly 18% of which appear only once. Sequencing used blood, either unsorted or a sorted T cell fraction (not recorded which). The receptor set was obtained from a human donor who was either an allogeneic HSCT recipient or a stem cell or donor lymphocyte infusion donor (not recorded which). It is not recorded whose cells these are; they may come from a transplant donor.

A few counts support this clonotype. The gene calls are TRBV5-1 and TRBJ1-2; 10 positions match TRBD1. Germline V gene lookup returns CDR1 SGHRS and CDR2 YFSETQ. The V segment lost 4 bases and the J segment 4 bases; nucleotides outside the gene matches: 7. The CDR3 has 15 amino acids. The CDR3, as DNA: TGCGCCAGCAGCACCGGGACAGGGGACAGCTATGGCTACACCTTC. Protein: CASSTGTGDSYGYTF.

The sample holds a few counts of this clonotype. CDR3 in amino acids: CAITSGRAKEDTQYF. CDR3 nucleotides: TGTGCCATCACAAGCGGGAGGGCCAAGGAAGATACGCAGTATTTT. The chain combines TRBV10-3 with TRBJ2-3; 10 positions agree with TRBD2. The CDR3 extends over 15 amino acids. Germline V lookup: CDR1 ENHRY, CDR2 SYGVKD. V lost 7 bases and J lost 5; bases outside the gene matches: 9.

This clonotype was recorded a few times. The rearrangement links TRBV15 to TRBJ2-2; a possible D gene is TRBD2 (5 bases). Germline values: CDR1 LNHNV, CDR2 YYDKDF (reference sequence). Trimming left V 2 bases short and J 5 bases short, with 15 bases between. The CDR3 covers 16 residues. As DNA, the CDR3 is TGTGCCACCAGCAGAACCCTACTAGATCCAACCGGGGAGCTGTTTTTT. Residues: CATSRTLLDPTGELFF.

This clonotype was seen a handful of times. J is TRBJ1-5 and V is TRBV6-2 or TRBV6-3; possibly TRBD1 for D (5 bases). The germline V gene has CDR1 MNHEY and CDR2 SVGEGT. This CDR3 spans 19 amino acids. The V end was cut by 5 bases, the J end by 2 bases, with 25 bases between. The CDR3 bases are TGTGCCAGCAGTCTCTCAGTTGGGGGTATGAGGATCGGCAATCAGCCCCAGCATTTT. This codes for CASSLSVGGMRIGNQPQHF.

The chain employs TRBV30 and TRBJ1-1; TRBD1 is a possible D gene (5 bases). This CDR3 spans 14 amino acids. Germline CDR1 and CDR2: GTSNPN and SVGIG (reference sequence). V was clipped by 0 bases and J by 5 bases, with 13 bases between them. The CDR3 here is CAWSVLGLGTEAFF. CDR3 bases: TGTGCCTGGAGTGTATTGGGGCTCGGGACTGAAGCTTTCTTT.

The CDR3 sequence is CASSFPLGPEEQYF. The CDR3 DNA reads TGTGCCAGCAGCTTCCCACTAGGCCCGGAAGAGCAGTACTTC. This chain links TRBV7-9 with TRBJ2-7, with D perhaps matching TRBD2 (5 bases). The CDR3 extends over 14 amino acids. CDR1 and CDR2 from the germline V gene are SEHNR and FQNEAQ (reference sequence). Trimming left V 3 bases short and J 7 bases short, with 16 bases between.

V and J are TRBV11-2 and TRBJ1-1; D gene ambiguous. V gave up 0 bases and J gave up 2 bases, with 7 bases separating them. This CDR3 has 14 amino acids. Germline assignment: CDR1 SGHAT and CDR2 FQNNGV. CDR3 sequence reads: CASSLDTPNTEAFF. In DNA form, the CDR3 reads TGTGCCAGCAGCTTAGATACCCCCAACACTGAAGCTTTCTTT.

The CDR3 DNA reads as TGTGCCATCAGTGATGGGACAGGGGGTTCCTACGAGCAGTACTTC. This codes for CAISDGTGGSYEQYF. V usage is TRBV10-3 and J usage is TRBJ2-7, with 11 bases aligning to TRBD1. The CDR3 is 15 amino acids. Germline V gene data show CDR1 as ENHRY and CDR2 as SYGVKD. J gave up 1 base and V 3 bases, and 2 bases lay outside the gene matches.

There are many counts of this clonotype. The genes are TRBV9 and TRBJ2-7, with TRBD1 as a possible D gene (6 bases). CDR1 is SGDLS and CDR2 is YYNGEE in the germline V gene. The CDR3 totals 13 residues. V lost 0 bases, J lost 2 bases, and 6 bases lay in between. CDR3: CASSVGTAYEQYF. CDR3 nucleotides: TGTGCCAGCAGCGTAGGGACAGCCTACGAGCAGTACTTC.

The chain carries TRBV27 and TRBJ2-7; D tentatively reads TRBD1 or TRBD2 (5 bases each). CDR1 and CDR2 (germline): MNHEY, SMNVEV (reference sequence). V lost 8 bases and J lost 3, with 20 bases in between. This CDR3 has 15 residues. CDR3 in amino acids: CASSPGATSNYEQYF. Written as DNA, the CDR3 is TGTGCCAGCTCTCCCGGGGCTACCTCCAACTACGAGCAGTACTTC.

The chain employs TRBV4-2 and TRBJ1-5; possibly TRBD1 for D (5 bases). V lost 4 bases to trimming and J lost 4 bases, with 17 bases between them. The CDR3 sequence is 16 residues long. CDR1 and CDR2 from the germline V gene are LGHNA and YNFKEQ. The DNA for the CDR3 is TGTGCCAGCAGCCGGGAGGCAGGGTTGCGTAATCAGCCCCAGCATTTT. It encodes CASSREAGLRNQPQHF.

This clonotype was picked up many times. V is TRBV12-3 or TRBV12-4 and J is TRBJ2-7; D tentatively reads TRBD1 or TRBD2 (7 bases each). The CDR3 is made up of 16 amino acids. V was trimmed by 6 bases and J by 3 bases, leaving 21 bases between them. The CDR3 spells CASRGDSSSGGYEQYF. The CDR3 DNA sequence: TGTGCCAGCAGGGGGGACAGCTCCTCGGGGGGCTACGAGCAGTACTTC.

In its sample, this clonotype was seen many times. Here the CDR3 reads CASSLDRVEAFF. CDR3 sequence (DNA): TGTGCCAGCAGCCTGGACAGGGTGGAAGCTTTCTTT. The chain has TRBV7-2 and TRBJ1-1; 8 bases are a match to TRBD1. CDR3 length: 12 residues. V lost 5 bases and J lost 8; bases outside the gene matches: 4. Germline V gives CDR1 SGHTA, CDR2 FQGNSA.

The genes are TRBV20-1 and TRBJ2-7; the match to TRBD2 covers 7 bases. The CDR3 spans 15 residues. The ends lost 2 bases at V and 6 bases at J; junction bases unmatched: 13. Germline values: CDR1 DFQATT, CDR2 SNEGSKA (reference sequence). The CDR3 reads CSARKLAVLSGEQYF. CDR3 nucleotide sequence: TGCAGTGCTAGAAAGCTAGCGGTCCTATCGGGCGAGCAGTACTTC.

The chain couples TRBV11-1 to TRBJ2-1; D is possibly TRBD1 or TRBD2 (5 bases each). This CDR3 is 15 amino acids long. Trimming removed 3 bases at V and 8 bases at J, with 17 bases between. Germline V gene sequence: CDR1 SGHAT, CDR2 FQDESV (reference sequence). In nucleotides, the CDR3 is TGTGCCAGCAGCTTGGAGGTGCAGGGCCGGTATGAGCAGTTCTTC. This translates into CASSLEVQGRYEQFF.

The rearrangement links TRBV10-3 to TRBJ2-1, with TRBD2 identical over 13 bases. The CDR3 is 17 amino acids. Unmatched junction bases numbered 12, after V lost 4 bases and J lost 9 bases. The germline V gene encodes CDR1 ENHRY and CDR2 SYGVKD. CDR3 nucleotide sequence: TGTGCCATCAGTGCCTACCAGACTAGCGGGAGGCGTCGTGAGCAGTTCTTC. It is translated as CAISAYQTSGRRREQFF.